This record concerns one TCR beta chain sequence. Its specificity is unknown. This specimen belongs to a study of identical twins. Regarding the study as a whole: Fewer insertions marked abundant cord blood beta clonotypes; young adult naive trended weakly, memory not at all.

CDR3 length: 14 amino acids. J lost 3 bases, V lost 3 bases, and 2 bases had no gene match. Germline V gene data show CDR1 as SNHLY and CDR2 as FYNNEI. TCRdb re-called the 5' RACE reads through MiXCR, storing one row per CDR3 protein. The sample lists hundreds of thousands of distinct CDR3 sequences; approximately 9% were seen once. This chain connects TRBV2 to TRBJ2-7; 10 nucleotides line up with TRBD1. This receptor was obtained from a woman aged 18-35 years in good health. The sequenced sample was memory (CD45RO+) T cells sorted from blood. The chain's CDR3 is CASSEGTGDYEQYF. In DNA, the CDR3 is TGTGCCAGCAGTGAGGGGACAGGGGACTACGAGCAGTACTTC. The whole variable domain, remainder taken from reference TRBV2 and TRBJ2-7, is EPEVTQTPSHQVTQMGQEVILRCVPISNHLYFYWYRQILGQKVEFLVSFYNNEISEKSEIFDDQFSVERPDGSNFTLKIRSTKLEDSAMYFCASSEGTGDYEQYFGPGTRLTVT.